In its sample, the clone carrying this TCR beta chain was seen once. Its antigen remains unidentified. This sample is drawn from a study of shared clonotypes between healthy human individuals. Sorted-subset replicate PCRs used 200 ng DNA, tens of thousands of T cell genomes. Using immunoSEQ multiplex PCR, the repertoire was profiled, and TCRdb retains in-frame clones only, with some absent. In the table there are 1,400,000 or so clones, 97% to 99% of which are singletons. The V gene lost 2 bases and the J gene lost 1 base, with 13 bases spanning the gap. The CDR3 is 16 residues long. The V gene's germline CDR1 is SGHRS and CDR2 YFSETQ. General observations from the study: Exclusively blood specimens were collected; tissue repertoires likely differ. For sorted subsets, rarefaction showed incomplete sequencing despite large depth.

The chain has TRBV5-1 and TRBJ1-5, with a possible D match to TRBD1 (5 bases). The receptor was derived from a man aged 25-40 years in good health. Sequencing was performed on naive CD4+ T cells sorted from blood. Subset described: CD45RA+ positively selected. CDR3: CASSFAGRESNQPQHF. In DNA, the CDR3 is TGCGCCAGCAGCTTCGCAGGGCGAGAGAGCAATCAGCCCCAGCATTTT.